This T cell receptor (beta chain) was identified in a study of CD8 T cells in Susac syndrome (dated 2019 in TCRdb). As for the study more broadly: Of the Susac syndrome patients who were sequenced, six had clinically active disease and about eight were in clinical remission. The study used repertoire sequencing to test whether antigen drove CD8+ T cell activation and differentiation in Susac syndrome. Susac syndrome patients were therapy-naive, on corticosteroids (some also receiving IVIg), or on IVIg alone at blood withdrawal.

RNA was extracted with the RNeasy kit and 0.5 to 1 ug was reverse transcribed using random hexamers. The immunoSEQ multiplex PCR assay, covering 54 Vbeta and 13 Jbeta segments, was used to amplify TCR beta CDR3 regions. To correct PCR amplification bias, a synthetic template baseline was used for both primer optimization and computational correction. The published analysis was carried out like this. Reads were annotated to V, D and J genes per IMGT and analyzed with immunoSEQ Analyzer, keeping only productive sequences. To calculate clonality, Shannon entropy was normalized by log2 of the number of productive unique sequences and then subtracted from one. For each patient and control, public and private clones were evaluated within the 100 most prevalent clones. A clone was defined as Susac-specific if it was absent from the healthy and MS cohorts, from some 1,100 published viral clones and from other ImmuneACCESS disease sequences. TCRdb itself trimmed the public reads at Q25 with fastp, ran MiXCR and retained productive beta chains. Each CDR3 protein appears once, grouped with its most common genes and DNA. Clone size and V and J calls follow TCRdb, not the original study. A total of some 180,000 distinct CDR3 sequences appear in this sample, just under 95% of them only once. The ten largest clones take up 0.099% of the sample.

Overall results and qualifications from the work: The CD4+ T cell repertoire of patients with Susac syndrome showed no detectable clonal expansion. The TCR sequencing and HLA analysis was acknowledged to have included a relatively small number of individuals.

Peripheral blood CD8+ and CD4+ T cells from healthy donors, Susac syndrome patients and multiple sclerosis patients were profiled using high-throughput TCR beta sequencing. The Susac syndrome patients fulfilled recently defined diagnostic criteria for either definite or probable disease. Bulk CD8+ and CD4+ T cells were purified by magnetic negative isolation, while CD8+ TEMRA cells were enriched using FACS. Blood was collected in EDTA tubes and processed within 24 hours, with PBMCs isolated through density gradient centrifugation. PBMCs destined for TCR sequencing were cryopreserved in liquid nitrogen and later thawed in a 37 °C water bath. The sorted or isolated CD4+, CD8+ and CD8+ TEMRA cells had a purity of 90% or higher. The CDR3 runs 15 amino acids, cysteine and phenylalanine included. The sequence is cut down to CDR3 DNA, 45 bases in frame from base 1. Taken from the germline V gene, the CDR1 and CDR2 loops are KGHSH and LQKENI. Trimming costs V 0 bases and J 2 bases, and their ends lie 10 bases apart.

A remark on this clonotype: The antigen it binds to is not known. Per-base qualities were not stored, and no clone one base away is much larger.

Here the chain combines TRBV18 and TRBJ1-2; the D gene cannot be named for sure. The clonotype comes from a human donor with Susac syndrome. The specimen was CD4+ T cells from PBMCs. The CDR3 region has the sequence CASSPPATKNYGYTF. The sequence in DNA is TGTGCCAGCTCACCACCGGCCACAAAGAACTATGGCTACACCTTC.